The present TCR beta chain was sequenced within a study of blood T cell repertoires in COVID-19. In the study overall: PBMCs, B-cell-depleted T cells, or T cells provided the cDNA or gDNA that made up the material.

How the authors handled the data: It was from reference gene primer amplification that nucleated cell counts were estimated. The table came from immunoSEQ multiplex PCR; TCRdb's copy has only in-frame clones and leaves some out. V and J calls and clone size come straight from that table; D and trimming were deduced from the DNA. This sample has some 150,000 clones, with around 87% found just once. This TCR came from a human donor in a cohort sampled during active COVID-19. Sequencing used peripheral blood.

CDR3 bases: TGTGCCTGGAGTAAAGGGACATCGAACACTGAAGCTTTCTTT. Protein product: CAWSKGTSNTEAFF. The chain couples TRBV30 to TRBJ1-1; a weak D match, TRBD1 (6 bases). With 2 bases removed from V and 1 base from J, the gap between germline ends came to 11 bases. The germline V gene has CDR1 GTSNPN and CDR2 SVGIG (reference sequence). CDR3 length: 14 amino acids.